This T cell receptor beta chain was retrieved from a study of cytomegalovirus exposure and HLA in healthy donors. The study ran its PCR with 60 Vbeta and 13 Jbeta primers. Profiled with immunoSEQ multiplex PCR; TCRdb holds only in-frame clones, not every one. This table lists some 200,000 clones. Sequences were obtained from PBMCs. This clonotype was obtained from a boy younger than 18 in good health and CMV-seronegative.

This CDR3 is CAITTKNTIYF. Here the CDR3 DNA reads TGTGCCATCACAACTAAAAACACCATATATTTT. This rearrangement joins TRBV13 to TRBJ1-3; no clear D gene. Germline V gives CDR1 PRHDT, CDR2 FYEKMQ (reference sequence). This CDR3 is built from 11 residues. Deletions cut 10 bases from V and 6 bases from J, with 10 bases between.